This TCR beta chain was sequenced in a study of blood T cell repertoires in COVID-19. As for the study in general: There were acute and convalescent COVID-19 samples, and they came from the United States, Italy and Spain.

Under the authors' procedure: Counts of nucleated cells, estimated from reference gene primer amplification, were obtained. This table comes from immunoSEQ multiplex PCR, and its TCRdb copy is limited to in-frame clones, with some not included. V and J calls and clone size are as listed in that table; D and trimming were resolved from the DNA. The table records about 270,000 clones, approximately 88% of them present only once. The V gene end was trimmed by 2 bases and the J gene end by 7 bases; junction bases not matched to a gene: 20. There are 20 residues in the CDR3. Germline CDR1 is SGHVS and CDR2 is FNYEAQ. Enrolled through a virtual design, the participants were between 18 and 89 years of age and came from under 25 US areas. Each participant's cohort was designated according to participant-reported clinical history.

This receptor was identified in a woman aged 40 to 50 with acute COVID-19. The chain couples TRBV7-6 to TRBJ2-3; 11 positions match TRBD2. What was sequenced was PBMCs or T cells enriched from blood (not recorded which). CDR3 loop: CASSLPGLAEPAIQGYTQYF. CDR3 nucleotides: TGTGCCAGCAGCTTACCGGGACTAGCGGAACCAGCGATACAAGGGTATACGCAGTATTTT.